This T cell receptor beta chain was identified during a study of graft-versus-host responses after intestinal transplantation. For the study at large: Transplants given to recipients were multivisceral, liver-intestinal, or isolated intestinal. Anti-thymocyte globulin induction preceded about 3 years of tacrolimus and steroid maintenance in all recipients.

Clones were read by immunoSEQ multiplex PCR, and TCRdb kept only the in-frame ones, dropping some. The repertoire has more than 85,000 clones, 93% of them found once; the top ten carry 0.4% to 0.55%. Concerning this clone itself: What it binds is unknown.

CDR3 length: 11 amino acids. V shed 4 bases and J shed 6 bases, with 6 bases lying between them. CDR1 and CDR2 from the germline V gene are SQVTM and ANQGSEA. Findings of the study overall: Recipient marrow held GvH clones, some first seen in ileum or blood. Allografts of one patient group, those with graft-donor T cell macrochimerism, had high graft-versus-host to host-versus-graft clonal ratios.

The TCR originated in a human donor who received an intestinal transplant. This chain links TRBV29-1 with TRBJ2-2; D uncertain. Sequencing used unstimulated CD8+ T cells sorted from spleen or lymph node cells, obtained before intestinal transplant. This CDR3 reads CSVVKAGELFF. For the CDR3, the DNA is TGCAGCGTTGTAAAGGCCGGGGAGCTGTTTTTT.